This TCR beta chain came from a study of identical twins' blood T cells. Germline V gene data show CDR1 as SGHAT and CDR2 as FQNNGV. V shed 1 base and J shed 5 bases, with 19 bases lying between them. The CDR3 is made up of 17 amino acids. TCRdb redid the calling of the 5' RACE reads with MiXCR, one entry per CDR3 protein. The sample carries 350,000 to 400,000 distinct CDR3 sequences, about 28% recorded once. This clonotype has more than one count but fewer than ten. The V gene is TRBV11-2, the J gene TRBJ2-3; D is perhaps TRBD1 or TRBD2 (6 bases each). The TCR comes from a woman aged 18-49 years in good health. Sequencing used PBMCs. The chain's CDR3 is CASSLVLRRGAGDTQYF. CDR3 nucleotide sequence: TGTGCCAGCAGCTTAGTACTTCGGAGGGGGGCGGGAGATACGCAGTATTTT.